These T cell receptor beta chains were read from a single sample in a study of T-cell reconstitution after alpha-beta-depleted transplantation in children. TCRdb ran MiXCR on the PCR reads and lists one entry per CDR3 protein. The sample lists fewer than 1 million distinct CDR3 sequences; 16% were seen once. Sequences were derived from PBMCs, mostly from graft donor cells, sampled 360 days after TCRalphabeta/CD19-depleted stem cell transplant. These receptors were collected from a male patient aged 10 to 17 who had a stem cell transplant for acute lymphoblastic leukemia, so the T cells may come from the graft donor. The CDR3 runs from the conserved cysteine through the conserved F or W. D genes are given only for firm matches. For some rows the clone size is stated as once, few or many, or as a class when expanded; others skip it.

J | V | size | D | DNA | CDR3
TRBJ2-5 | TRBV9 | few | TRBD1 | TGTGCCAGCAGCGAAGACGGCAGGGGGCTTCTACTTCCGTACTTC | CASSEDGRGLLLPYF
TRBJ2-2 | TRBV9 | many | TRBD2 | TGTGCCAGCAGCCACGGACTAGCGCAGAACACCGGGGAGCTGTTTTTT | CASSHGLAQNTGELFF
TRBJ2-7 | TRBV7-8 | NA | TRBD2 | TGTGCCAGCAGCTTAGTTCCAGCGGGAGAGGCCGTCTACGAGCAGTACTTC | CASSLVPAGEAVYEQYF
TRBJ2-1 | TRBV27 | few | TRBD2 | TGTGCCAGCAGCGACCGGGGGGACCCCTACAATGAGCAGTTCTTC | CASSDRGDPYNEQFF
TRBJ2-5 | TRBV5-1 | few | TRBD1 | TGCGCCAGCAGCCTCCAACCGACAGGGTGGGGAGAGACCCAGTACTTC | CASSLQPTGWGETQYF
TRBJ2-5 | TRBV12-3/TRBV12-4 | NA | TRBD2 | TGTGCCAGCAGTGTGTCATTAGCGGGGCTTCATGGGGTGACCCAGTACTTC | CASSVSLAGLHGVTQYF
TRBJ1-1 | TRBV5-1 | few | NA | TGCGCCAGCAGCTTGGATCCCCTCGGCAGGCGGAGCACTGAAGCTTTCTTT | CASSLDPLGRRSTEAFF
TRBJ2-5 | TRBV2 | few | TRBD1 | TGTGCCAGCAGTCGGGGTAGGACAGGGCTTCAAGAGACCCAGTACTTC | CASSRGRTGLQETQYF
TRBJ2-7 | TRBV12-3/TRBV12-4 | once | NA | TGTGCCAGCCAATTACGGGAGCAAGCCTACGAGCAGTACTTC | CASQLREQAYEQYF
TRBJ1-4 | TRBV5-1 | NA | NA | TGCGCCAGCAGCTTGGCCTCCGGGAGAGAAAAACTGTTTTTT | CASSLASGREKLFF
TRBJ1-1 | TRBV29-1 | many | NA | TGCAGCGTGAAGACCCCTGGGGACACTGAAGCTTTCTTT | CSVKTPGDTEAFF
TRBJ2-7 | TRBV20-1 | NA | TRBD2 | TGCAGTGCTAGAGATCGACCGGGGACTAGCGGGAGATACGAGCAGTACTTC | CSARDRPGTSGRYEQYF
TRBJ1-5 | TRBV20-1 | few | NA | TGCAGTGCCAACAAACACGGAATTTTTAGCAATCAGCCCCAGCATTTT | CSANKHGIFSNQPQHF
TRBJ2-1 | TRBV7-9 | NA | NA | TGTGCCAGCAGCTTAACTCAGGGGGGGCATGAGCAGTTCTTC | CASSLTQGGHEQFF
TRBJ2-1 | TRBV11-1 | NA | TRBD2 | TGTGCCACCGAACGTGGGGAATTCTTAGCGGGAGGAATAGAATACAATGAGCAGTTCTTC | CATERGEFLAGGIEYNEQFF
TRBJ2-1 | TRBV10-3 | NA | NA | TGTGCCATCAGTGACCCGGGGGCAATCGATGAGCAGTTCTTC | CAISDPGAIDEQFF
TRBJ2-2 | TRBV7-7 | NA | NA | TGTGGAGTCGCAGGGCTACCCGGGGAGCTGTTTTTT | CGVAGLPGELFF
TRBJ2-5 | TRBV20-1 | NA | TRBD2 | TGCAGTGCTAGAGATTTGGGGGGGACTAGCGGGAGGACCCAGTACTTC | CSARDLGGTSGRTQYF
TRBJ2-5 | TRBV6-1 | few | TRBD2 | TGTGCCAGCAGACATCTAGCGGGAGGGTACCAAGAGACCCAGTACTTC | CASRHLAGGYQETQYF
TRBJ2-4 | TRBV2 | few | NA | TGTGCCAGCAGTGGGAAAGTAGTGGGAGCCAAAAACATTCAGTACTTC | CASSGKVVGAKNIQYF
TRBJ2-7 | TRBV3-1 | many | TRBD2 | TGTGCCAGCACGCGGACATTAGCGGGAGCCTACGAGCAGTACTTC | CASTRTLAGAYEQYF
TRBJ2-3 | TRBV11-2 | NA | TRBD2 | TGTGCCAGCAGCTTAGAAGGCCCACCGGGACTAGCGGGAGATACAGATACGCAGTATTTT | CASSLEGPPGLAGDTDTQYF
TRBJ1-6 | TRBV6-5 | few | NA | TGTGCCAGCAGTTACTCGGGGGGGTATGGGGGTTCACCCCTCCACTTT | CASSYSGGYGGSPLHF
TRBJ2-7 | TRBV5-1 | NA | TRBD1 | TGCGCCAGCAGCTTGGCCGAGGGACAGGCACGCTACGAGCAGTACTTC | CASSLAEGQARYEQYF
TRBJ2-3 | TRBV4-2 | NA | TRBD2 | TGTGCCAGCAGCCCGGGGACTAGCGGTGCAGATACGCAGTATTTT | CASSPGTSGADTQYF
TRBJ2-1 | TRBV2 | NA | TRBD2 | TGTGCCAGCAGCACCCTACTAGCGGGAACCTACAATGAGCAGTTCTTC | CASSTLLAGTYNEQFF
TRBJ2-2 | TRBV7-2 | NA | TRBD2 | TGTGCCAGCAGCTCTAGCGGGAGGGCCCGGACCGGGGAGCTGTTTTTT | CASSSSGRARTGELFF
TRBJ2-3 | TRBV7-8 | few | TRBD2 | TGTGCCAGCAGCTTCGGGCGGCGCGGGAGAGCTCCTCTATTTCTGCGGTATTTT | CASSFGRRGRAPLFLRYF
TRBJ1-2 | TRBV11-1 | NA | TRBD1 | TGTGCCAGCAGCCCAAACTTCCGGCACGGGACAGGATCGGGGGGCTACACCTTC | CASSPNFRHGTGSGGYTF
TRBJ2-7 | TRBV9 | NA | NA | TGTGCCAGCAGCGAGGGGGGGGACGGAGGCTACGAGCAGTACTTC | CASSEGGDGGYEQYF
TRBJ2-1 | TRBV9 | few | TRBD2 | TGTGCCAGCTCCGGGAGGGGGACAATCTCCTACAATGAGCAGTTCTTC | CASSGRGTISYNEQFF
TRBJ1-1 | TRBV20-1 | NA | NA | TGCAGTTCGACAGAGGAGAACACTGAAGCTTTCTTT | CSSTEENTEAFF
TRBJ2-1 | TRBV7-8 | NA | NA | TGTGCCAGCAGCTGGCGGGGGCTCTACAATGAGCAGTTCTTC | CASSWRGLYNEQFF
TRBJ2-1 | TRBV4-1 | NA | TRBD2 | TGCGCCAGCAGCCAAGAGCCGACTCGGGGGAGGGCCCACAATGAGCAGTTCTTC | CASSQEPTRGRAHNEQFF
TRBJ2-1 | TRBV5-1 | many | TRBD2 | TGCGCCAGCAGCCCTGGGAGGCTAGCGGGAGTCGATGAGCAGTTCTTC | CASSPGRLAGVDEQFF
TRBJ1-5 | TRBV5-1 | once | NA | TGCGCCAGCAGCTTAGTCCATGGCCAGCCCCAGCATTTT | CASSLVHGQPQHF
TRBJ1-2 | TRBV4-1 | few | NA | TGCGCCAGCAGCCAAGTTTTACTCCCGGGAAATGGCTACACCTTC | CASSQVLLPGNGYTF
TRBJ2-1 | TRBV6-5 | NA | TRBD1 | TGTGCCAGCAGACTCGAGGGACAGGGTTGGGATGAGCAGTTCTTC | CASRLEGQGWDEQFF
TRBJ2-1 | TRBV5-1 | NA | TRBD2 | TGCGCCAGCAGCAAGACCCGGCGGGGGGCGACGAATGAGCAGTTCTTC | CASSKTRRGATNEQFF
TRBJ2-1 | TRBV18 | NA | NA | TGTGCCAGCTCACAGGACGGGACCAATGAGCAGTTCTTC | CASSQDGTNEQFF
TRBJ2-1 | TRBV12-3/TRBV12-4 | NA | NA | TGTGCCAGCAGTTTTATGGCGGCGGGACACAATGAGCAGTTCTTC | CASSFMAAGHNEQFF
TRBJ2-5 | TRBV27 | NA | TRBD2 | TGTGCCAGCAGTCCCGGCCGCGGGAGTTTTAAGGGCCAAGAGACCCAGTACTTC | CASSPGRGSFKGQETQYF
TRBJ2-5 | TRBV20-1 | NA | NA | TGCAGTGCTCATCCGGGGTCGTGGCAAGAGACCCAGTACTTC | CSAHPGSWQETQYF
TRBJ2-7 | TRBV7-3 | NA | TRBD1 | TGTGCCAGCAGCTCACCGAAGACAGGGTCAGGGGGTGAGCAGTACTTC | CASSSPKTGSGGEQYF
TRBJ2-3 | TRBV12-3/TRBV12-4 | NA | NA | TGTGCCAGCAGTTTATCAATTGCGCAAGATACGCAGTATTTT | CASSLSIAQDTQYF
TRBJ2-2 | TRBV20-1 | many | NA | TGCAGTGCTAGTGAGGACACCGGGGAGCTGTTTTTT | CSASEDTGELFF
TRBJ2-7 | TRBV25-1 | NA | TRBD2 | TGTGCCAGCAGTGCACTAGCGGGAGTTAAGGCCTACGAGCAGTACTTC | CASSALAGVKAYEQYF
TRBJ2-3 | TRBV15 | NA | TRBD1 | TGTGCCACCAGACTGGGACAGGCTGTAGATACGCAGTATTTT | CATRLGQAVDTQYF
TRBJ1-1 | TRBV25-1 | NA | NA | TGTGCCAGCAGTGATCCCCAACGGAACACTGAAGCTTTCTTT | CASSDPQRNTEAFF
TRBJ2-3 | TRBV27 | few | TRBD2 | TGTGCCACCCAGCGGGAGGCGCCTAGCACAGATACGCAGTATTTT | CATQREAPSTDTQYF
TRBJ2-1 | TRBV7-3 | NA | NA | TGTGCCAGCAGCTTAATAGGAGAGGGCTACAATGAGCAGTTCTTC | CASSLIGEGYNEQFF
TRBJ2-5 | TRBV19 | few | NA | TGTGCCAGTAGTTGGGGGGAGTACCAAGAGACCCAGTACTTC | CASSWGEYQETQYF
TRBJ1-2 | TRBV2 | few | TRBD1 | TGTGCCAGCATCGGGACAGAGGAAGGCTACACCTTC | CASIGTEEGYTF
TRBJ2-5 | TRBV20-1 | few | TRBD2 | TGCAGTGCTAGACATAGCGGGAGTAGGGAGACCCAGTACTTC | CSARHSGSRETQYF
TRBJ2-7 | TRBV29-1 | few | NA | TGCAGCGTTGACCTAACTCCCGGGACAAGCAACCCCTACGAGCAGTACTTC | CSVDLTPGTSNPYEQYF
TRBJ1-1 | TRBV5-1 | few | NA | TGCGCCAGCAGCTTGCCGTATCGAGGGAAATACACTGAAGCTTTCTTT | CASSLPYRGKYTEAFF
TRBJ2-4 | TRBV27 | few | NA | TGTGCCAGCAGTTCCTGGGGGGCGGCCAAAAACATTCAGTACTTC | CASSSWGAAKNIQYF
TRBJ2-1 | TRBV28 | NA | TRBD2 | TGTGCCAGCAGTTTATCGGCGGGAGACAAGTTCTTC | CASSLSAGDKFF
TRBJ2-1 | TRBV9 | NA | NA | TGTGCCAGCAGCGTAGGGTATGAGCAGTTCTTC | CASSVGYEQFF